The rows below give T cell receptor beta chains drawn from one sample of a study of shared clonotypes between healthy human individuals. The protocol was immunoSEQ multiplex PCR, while the TCRdb copy is restricted to in-frame clones and leaves out a portion. The data contain about 560,000 clones, around 81% of them singletons. Sequenced input: PBMCs. The source of these receptors is a woman in her 40s in good health. Some clones in this sample may be carry-over from other donors' samples. CDR3s include the opening cysteine and the closing phenylalanine or tryptophan. The D gene is left open where the match is weak. A clone size is listed for some rows: how often the clone was seen (once, few, many), or a class if it is expanded.

J: TRBJ2-5
length: 14
D: -
V: TRBV5-4
size: once
CDR3: CASSLASGQETQYF
DNA: TGTGCCAGCAGCTTGGCCAGCGGGCAAGAGACCCAGTACTTC

J: TRBJ1-5
length: 14
D: TRBD1
V: TRBV6-6
size: -
CDR3: CASTSTGDNQPQHF
DNA: TGTGCCAGTACCTCGACAGGGGACAATCAGCCCCAGCATTTT

J: TRBJ1-5
length: 15
D: -
V: TRBV19
size: -
CDR3: CASSIPRGSNQPQHF
DNA: TGTGCCAGTAGTATACCGAGGGGCAGCAATCAGCCCCAGCATTTT

J: TRBJ2-1
length: 16
D: TRBD2
V: TRBV29-1
size: -
CDR3: CSVEDAASGTYNEQFF
DNA: TGCAGCGTTGAAGACGCGGCTAGCGGGACTTACAATGAGCAGTTCTTC

J: TRBJ2-5
length: 14
D: -
V: TRBV5-7
size: -
CDR3: CASSWSSRAQTQYF
DNA: TGTGCCAGCAGCTGGTCCTCCAGGGCTCAGACCCAGTACTTC

J: TRBJ2-2
length: 14
D: -
V: TRBV2
size: -
CDR3: CASSGIGAAGELFF
DNA: TGTGCCAGCAGTGGTATAGGTGCGGCCGGGGAGCTGTTTTTT

J: TRBJ1-5
length: 16
D: TRBD1
V: TRBV6-1
size: -
CDR3: CASSAPGRGLSQPQHF
DNA: TGTGCCAGCAGTGCCCCTGGCAGGGGGCTGAGTCAGCCCCAGCATTTT

J: TRBJ2-1
length: 18
D: TRBD2
V: TRBV15
size: once
CDR3: CATSRDIGVGAGRVEQFF
DNA: TGTGCCACCAGCAGAGATATTGGTGTAGGTGCAGGGAGGGTTGAGCAGTTCTTC

J: TRBJ2-7
length: 13
D: -
V: TRBV19
size: few
CDR3: CASSIGVPYEQYF
DNA: TGTGCCAGTAGTATTGGGGTCCCCTACGAGCAGTACTTC

J: TRBJ1-2
length: 18
D: TRBD1
V: TRBV9
size: -
CDR3: CASSSLRTGVAVSYGYTF
DNA: TGTGCCAGCAGCTCATTACGGACAGGGGTGGCGGTTTCCTATGGCTACACCTTC

J: TRBJ2-2
length: 15
D: -
V: TRBV27
size: -
CDR3: CASSGLGRPLGELFF
DNA: TGTGCCAGCAGTGGGCTGGGTAGACCACTCGGGGAGCTGTTTTTT

J: TRBJ2-4
length: 13
D: -
V: TRBV7-8
size: -
CDR3: CASSNDRSNIQYF
DNA: TGTGCCAGCAGCAACGACAGGTCCAACATTCAGTACTTC

J: TRBJ2-2
length: 14
D: -
V: TRBV29-1
size: few
CDR3: CSVFVGSNTGELFF
DNA: TGCAGCGTTTTTGTGGGTTCGAACACCGGGGAGCTGTTTTTT

J: TRBJ2-5
length: 14
D: -
V: TRBV5-1
size: -
CDR3: CASSFSGPQETQYF
DNA: TGCGCCAGCAGCTTCTCAGGACCCCAAGAGACCCAGTACTTC

J: TRBJ2-2
length: 16
D: TRBD2
V: TRBV5-6
size: -
CDR3: CASSSSGNGNTGELFF
DNA: TGTGCCAGCAGCTCTAGCGGGAACGGCAACACCGGGGAGCTGTTTTTT

J: TRBJ1-1
length: 14
D: TRBD1
V: TRBV30
size: -
CDR3: CAWSWAGGITEAFF
DNA: TGTGCCTGGAGTTGGGCAGGGGGGATAACTGAAGCTTTCTTT

J: TRBJ1-2
length: 14
D: -
V: TRBV29-1
size: -
CDR3: CSVTGGGRDYGYTF
DNA: TGCAGCGTCACAGGTGGGGGCCGGGACTATGGCTACACCTTC

J: TRBJ2-2
length: 15
D: -
V: TRBV9
size: -
CDR3: CASSVALGNTGELFF
DNA: TGTGCCAGCAGCGTAGCTCTAGGGAACACCGGGGAGCTGTTTTTT

J: TRBJ1-1
length: 15
D: TRBD1
V: TRBV7-8
size: -
CDR3: CASSQQGAADTEAFF
DNA: TGTGCCAGCAGCCAGCAGGGGGCGGCAGATACTGAAGCTTTCTTT

J: TRBJ1-2
length: 15
D: TRBD1
V: TRBV5-5
size: few
CDR3: CASSTLTGTGYGYTF
DNA: TGTGCCAGCAGCACGCTGACAGGGACAGGGTATGGCTACACCTTC

J: TRBJ2-1
length: 14
D: -
V: TRBV13
size: -
CDR3: CASTLLGAGDEQFF
DNA: TGTGCCAGCACCCTCTTGGGGGCCGGCGATGAGCAGTTCTTC

J: TRBJ1-2
length: 14
D: TRBD1
V: TRBV6-6
size: -
CDR3: CASSRRDRGHGYTF
DNA: TGTGCCAGCAGTCGAAGGGACAGGGGGCATGGCTACACCTTC

J: TRBJ1-2
length: 13
D: -
V: TRBV11-2
size: -
CDR3: CASSPQENYGYTF
DNA: TGTGCCAGCAGCCCACAGGAAAACTATGGCTACACCTTC

J: TRBJ2-1
length: 17
D: -
V: TRBV4-1
size: -
CDR3: CASSQVGAPTLYNEQFF
DNA: TGCGCCAGCAGCCAAGTCGGGGCCCCTACACTCTACAATGAGCAGTTCTTC

J: TRBJ1-2
length: 15
D: TRBD1
V: TRBV5-1
size: -
CDR3: CASSRQGSVDYGYTF
DNA: TGCGCCAGCAGCAGACAGGGATCGGTCGACTATGGCTACACCTTC

J: TRBJ2-6
length: 16
D: -
V: TRBV19
size: many
CDR3: CASSMDSKSGANVLTF
DNA: TGTGCCAGTAGTATGGACAGCAAATCTGGGGCCAACGTCCTGACTTTC

J: TRBJ2-7
length: 16
D: TRBD2
V: TRBV4-2
size: -
CDR3: CASSQDRAGVSYEQYF
DNA: TGTGCCAGCAGCCAAGATAGGGCGGGGGTCTCCTACGAGCAGTACTTC

J: TRBJ1-1
length: 14
D: -
V: TRBV7-9
size: -
CDR3: CASSLAASGTEAFF
DNA: TGTGCCAGCAGCTTAGCGGCGTCGGGGACTGAAGCTTTCTTT

J: TRBJ1-2
length: 13
D: -
V: TRBV6-6
size: -
CDR3: CASSYRGVGGYTF
DNA: TGTGCCAGCAGTTACCGAGGGGTCGGCGGCTACACCTTC

J: TRBJ2-7
length: 16
D: TRBD2
V: TRBV2
size: -
CDR3: CASTAGTSGYSYEQYF
DNA: TGTGCCAGCACCGCCGGGACTAGCGGTTACTCCTACGAGCAGTACTTC

J: TRBJ2-7
length: 15
D: -
V: TRBV30
size: -
CDR3: CAWRPVLAAVHEQYF
DNA: TGTGCCTGGAGACCTGTACTAGCCGCCGTCCACGAGCAGTACTTC

J: TRBJ1-1
length: 15
D: -
V: TRBV19
size: -
CDR3: CASSNKQGIDTEAFF
DNA: TGTGCCAGTAGTAACAAACAGGGAATCGACACTGAAGCTTTCTTT

J: TRBJ1-5
length: 13
D: -
V: TRBV19
size: -
CDR3: CASSLGVGQPQHF
DNA: TGTGCCAGTAGTCTGGGGGTTGGGCAGCCCCAGCATTTT

J: TRBJ1-2
length: 13
D: -
V: TRBV12-5
size: -
CDR3: CASGFSQTDRYTF
DNA: TGTGCTAGTGGTTTTTCCCAAACGGACCGCTACACCTTC

J: TRBJ2-2
length: 16
D: -
V: TRBV21-1
size: -
CDR3: CASSMGLADNTGELFF
DNA: TGTGCCAGCAGCATGGGACTAGCGGATAACACCGGGGAGCTGTTTTTT

J: TRBJ2-2
length: 16
D: -
V: TRBV27
size: -
CDR3: CASSLSAGLYTGELFF
DNA: TGTGCCAGCAGTTTATCGGCAGGGTTGTACACCGGGGAGCTGTTTTTT

J: TRBJ1-1
length: 12
D: -
V: TRBV5-4
size: few
CDR3: CASIGMNTEAFF
DNA: TGTGCCAGCATCGGGATGAACACTGAAGCTTTCTTT

J: TRBJ1-4
length: 14
D: -
V: TRBV2
size: -
CDR3: CASSYQGFFEKLFF
DNA: TGTGCCAGCAGTTACCAGGGATTTTTCGAAAAACTGTTTTTT

J: TRBJ2-2
length: 15
D: TRBD2
V: TRBV6-4
size: few
CDR3: CASSPAGADTGELFF
DNA: TGTGCCAGCAGCCCAGCGGGAGCGGACACCGGGGAGCTGTTTTTT

J: TRBJ1-1
length: 15
D: -
V: TRBV7-3
size: -
CDR3: CASTKPGAMNTEAFF
DNA: TGTGCCAGCACCAAACCGGGAGCCATGAACACTGAAGCTTTCTTT

J: TRBJ2-1
length: 16
D: -
V: TRBV10-3
size: -
CDR3: CAISESNSGPGNEQFF
DNA: TGTGCCATCAGTGAGTCGAATTCCGGTCCGGGCAATGAGCAGTTCTTC

J: TRBJ1-4
length: 14
D: -
V: TRBV5-1
size: -
CDR3: CASSTLGTNEKLFF
DNA: TGCGCCAGCAGCACTCTCGGAACTAATGAAAAACTGTTTTTT

J: TRBJ2-7
length: 13
D: TRBD1
V: TRBV5-1
size: few
CDR3: CASSFDRVYEQYF
DNA: TGCGCCAGCAGCTTCGACAGGGTCTACGAGCAGTACTTC

J: TRBJ2-3
length: 16
D: -
V: TRBV5-1
size: -
CDR3: CASSLATFSGPDTQYF
DNA: TGCGCCAGCAGCTTGGCTACCTTCTCGGGGCCAGATACGCAGTATTTT

J: TRBJ1-5
length: 13
D: TRBD1
V: TRBV23-1
size: once
CDR3: CASGGTGYQPQHF
DNA: TGCGCCAGCGGAGGGACAGGGTATCAGCCCCAGCATTTT

J: TRBJ2-2
length: 16
D: -
V: TRBV11-2
size: medium-sized
CDR3: CASSFTPTGSAGELFF
DNA: TGTGCCAGCAGCTTCACACCAACAGGGTCGGCCGGGGAGCTGTTTTTT

J: TRBJ2-5
length: 13
D: -
V: TRBV5-5
size: -
CDR3: CASSATGPETQYF
DNA: TGTGCCAGCAGCGCAACAGGGCCAGAGACCCAGTACTTC

J: TRBJ2-7
length: 15
D: -
V: TRBV11-2
size: -
CDR3: CASSSGQFNSYEQYF
DNA: TGTGCCAGCAGCTCTGGACAGTTCAATAGCTACGAGCAGTACTTC

J: TRBJ2-3
length: 17
D: -
V: TRBV21-1
size: -
CDR3: CASGNRVGGIPADTQYF
DNA: TGTGCCAGCGGCAACAGGGTTGGCGGGATCCCTGCAGATACGCAGTATTTT

J: TRBJ2-7
length: 17
D: -
V: TRBV21-1
size: -
CDR3: CASSKGLPSGNSYEQYF
DNA: TGTGCCAGCAGCAAAGGGTTACCGAGCGGGAACTCCTACGAGCAGTACTTC

J: TRBJ2-7
length: 15
D: TRBD2
V: TRBV18
size: -
CDR3: CASSPEREASYEQYF
DNA: TGTGCCAGCTCACCAGAGCGGGAGGCCTCCTACGAGCAGTACTTC

J: TRBJ2-3
length: 15
D: -
V: TRBV2
size: once
CDR3: CASSDPRASTDTQYF
DNA: TGTGCCAGCAGTGATCCCAGGGCGAGCACAGATACGCAGTATTTT

J: TRBJ1-2
length: 16
D: TRBD1
V: TRBV5-1
size: -
CDR3: CASSLATGGLRYGYTF
DNA: TGCGCCAGCAGCTTGGCTACAGGGGGTCTGCGCTATGGCTACACCTTC

J: TRBJ2-1
length: 11
D: -
V: TRBV20-1
size: once
CDR3: CSARQGIEQFF
DNA: TGCAGTGCAAGGCAGGGGATTGAGCAGTTCTTC